These 27 T cell receptor beta chains share one sample of origin, sequenced in a study of CD4 T cells in relation to SARS-CoV-2 and coronaviruses. Produced via immunoSEQ multiplex PCR; TCRdb's table is partial and in-frame only. The sample shows roughly 63,000 clones, less than 95% of them seen only once. CD4+ T cells from unexposed donors were obtained before the COVID-19 pandemic (2011-2018). Material for sequencing was naive CD4+ T cells from PBMCs. Subset of the sample: naive CD4+ T cells isolated by negative enrichment. The receptors were gathered from a human donor in good health.

The chain joins TRBV3-1 (or the pseudogene TRBV3-2) to TRBJ2-5; 7 bases map to TRBD2. After removal of 8 bases from V and 5 bases from J, the junction contained 14 bases not matched to a gene. Germline values: CDR1 LGHDT, CDR2 YNNKEL (reference sequence). The CDR3 extends over 15 amino acids. The CDR3 loop reads CASQDAGGSRETQYF. CDR3 bases: TGTGCCAGCCAGGATGCGGGCGGGAGCCGGGAGACCCAGTACTTC.

This clone occurred once. The chain uses TRBV5-1 and TRBJ1-4; D is undetermined. Germline loops: CDR1 SGHRS, CDR2 YFSETQ. The CDR3 runs to 16 residues. Trimming left V 0 bases short and J 4 bases short, with 13 bases between. The CDR3 spells CASSLVSGHGNEKLFF. The DNA for the CDR3 is TGCGCCAGCAGCTTGGTTTCCGGGCATGGTAATGAAAAACTGTTTTTT.

In the case of this clone: Other DNA sequences from this sample encode an identical CDR3 as well. The J gene is TRBJ1-5, the V gene TRBV5-1; D ambiguous. This CDR3 comprises 15 residues. Germline V gives CDR1 SGHRS, CDR2 YFSETQ. V dropped 0 bases and J dropped 3 bases, with 10 bases sitting between them. This CDR3 reads CASSLGTGFNQPQHF. The CDR3 nucleotides read TGCGCCAGCAGCTTGGGGACGGGATTCAATCAGCCCCAGCATTTT.

V usage is TRBV7-6 and J usage is TRBJ2-2; 7 nucleotides agree with TRBD1. V trimming: 5 bases; J trimming: 6 bases; junction bases outside the gene matches: 9. This CDR3 is 15 amino acids long. Germline CDR1 SGHVS, CDR2 FNYEAQ. CDR3 sequence (DNA): TGTGCCAGCAGCCGCGACAGGGCCAGGGCCGGGGAGCTGTTTTTT. This encodes CASSRDRARAGELFF.

The V and J genes are TRBV13 and TRBJ2-7, with TRBD1 identical over 12 bases. With V trimmed by 5 bases and J by 9 bases, 11 bases remained unmatched. The CDR3 is made up of 15 amino acids. CDR1 is PRHDT, CDR2 FYEKMQ, per germline (reference sequence). In DNA, the CDR3 is TGTGCCAGCAGCGTTGGCCGGGACAGGGGGCCCCGGCAGTACTTC. Protein product: CASSVGRDRGPRQYF.

The chain recombines TRBV9 with TRBJ1-3; TRBD1 aligns across 8 bases. The CDR3 runs 18 residues. J was trimmed by 4 bases and V by 4 bases; bases with no gene match: 16. Germline V gene data show CDR1 as SGDLS and CDR2 as YYNGEE. CDR3 nucleotide sequence: TGTGCCAGCAGCCTGGGGACAGGTTATTCCTCCTCCGGAAACACCATATATTTT. Translation gives CASSLGTGYSSSGNTIYF.

This clone appeared a few times. The V call is TRBV4-2, the J call TRBJ2-1, with D possibly being TRBD2 (5 bases). V was shortened by 0 bases and J by 2 bases, with 11 bases between the two germline ends. The CDR3 has 16 residues. The germline V gene encodes CDR1 LGHNA and CDR2 YNFKEQ. CDR3: CASSQDFTRTYNEQFF. Here the CDR3 DNA reads TGTGCCAGCAGCCAAGATTTCACTAGGACCTACAATGAGCAGTTCTTC.

The chain employs TRBV6-4 and TRBJ2-5; 14 positions agree with TRBD2. V trimming: 2 bases; J trimming: 5 bases; junction bases outside the gene matches: 22. The CDR3 sequence is 22 residues long. Looked up from germline, CDR1 is MRHNA and CDR2 is SNTAGT. In DNA, the CDR3 is TGTGCCAGCAGTGACAAGGATGGGACTAGCGGGAGAATGCCGACAGTCCGGGAGACCCAGTACTTC. Its translation is CASSDKDGTSGRMPTVRETQYF.

The gene calls are TRBV6-1 and TRBJ2-1; D not resolved. This CDR3 comprises 15 residues. V was shortened by 0 bases and J by 3 bases, with 9 bases between the two germline ends. CDR1 MNHNS and CDR2 SASEGT come from the germline V gene. Written as DNA, the CDR3 is TGTGCCAGCAGTGAAGCGGGGTTAGGCTACAATGAGCAGTTCTTC. This codes for CASSEAGLGYNEQFF.

V usage is TRBV12-3 or TRBV12-4 and J usage is TRBJ2-7, with unresolved D. V shed 3 bases and J shed 3 bases, with 9 bases lying between them. The CDR3 is 13 amino acids. The CDR3: CASSFGENYEQYF. The DNA of the CDR3 is TGTGCCAGCAGTTTTGGCGAGAACTACGAGCAGTACTTC.

J is TRBJ2-5 and V is TRBV18; D may be TRBD1 (5 bases). The length of the CDR3 is 15 residues. V lost 0 bases and J lost 3, with 11 bases in between. CDR1 KGHSH and CDR2 LQKENI come from the germline V gene. CDR3 in DNA: TGTGCCAGCTCACCACCGGGGCGGTGGGAAGAGACCCAGTACTTC. This codes for CASSPPGRWEETQYF.

The chain carries TRBV10-1 and TRBJ2-3, with 12 bases matching TRBD2. CDR1 and CDR2 (germline): WNHNN, SYGVQD (reference sequence). The trim removed 4 bases at V and 5 bases at J, leaving 7 bases unmatched. The CDR3 sequence is 16 residues long. This CDR3 reads CASSATSGRGEDTQYF. The CDR3, as DNA: TGCGCCAGCAGTGCGACTAGCGGGAGAGGTGAAGATACGCAGTATTTT.

The chain is built from TRBV6-2 or TRBV6-3 and TRBJ2-1; 8 nucleotides agree with TRBD2. The germline gives CDR1 MNHEY, CDR2 SVGEGT. This CDR3 region has 19 residues. The V segment lost 5 bases and the J segment 0 bases; nucleotides outside the gene matches: 15. The CDR3 nucleotides read TGTGCCAGCAGTCACTACAGACCGGGAGGGGCTCCCTCCTACAATGAGCAGTTCTTC. Amino acids: CASSHYRPGGAPSYNEQFF.

This clone was counted between two and nine times. The chain uses TRBV5-4 and TRBJ2-1; 10 nucleotides match TRBD2. From germline, CDR1 is SGHNT and CDR2 YYREEE (reference sequence). Germline trimming cut 4 bases from V and 0 bases from J; bases unmatched to any gene: 7. The CDR3 is 17 residues long. The chain's CDR3 is CASSPPLAGGSYNEQFF. As DNA, the CDR3 is TGTGCCAGCAGCCCGCCCTTAGCGGGAGGCTCCTACAATGAGCAGTTCTTC.

This chain uses TRBV28 with TRBJ1-4, with D possibly matching TRBD1 (5 bases). The CDR3 spans 18 residues. V was clipped by 5 bases and J by 0 bases, with 19 bases between them. CDR1 is MDHEN and CDR2 is SYDVKM in the germline V gene. CDR3 sequence: CASSNTGELPTTNEKLFF. In DNA form, the CDR3 reads TGTGCCAGCAGTAACACAGGTGAACTTCCAACAACTAATGAAAAACTGTTTTTT.

The chain couples TRBV15 to TRBJ2-7; D call uncertain. Looked up from germline, CDR1 is LNHNV and CDR2 is YYDKDF (reference sequence). The length of the CDR3 is 14 residues. V lost 0 bases, J lost 3 bases, and 9 bases lay in between. This CDR3 is CATSRDRAVYEQYF. DNA for the CDR3: TGTGCCACCAGCAGAGATCGCGCAGTCTACGAGCAGTACTTC.

This rearrangement joins TRBV7-2 to TRBJ2-3; D unresolved. The V and J ends lost 4 bases and 3 bases respectively, with 8 bases between them. Germline CDR1 is SGHTA and CDR2 is FQGNSA. CDR3 length: 13 residues. The CDR3 is CASSSFRTDTQYF. The CDR3 bases are TGTGCCAGCAGCTCGTTTCGTACAGATACGCAGTATTTT.

The chain's CDR3 is CASSLGPAGNTEAFF. The CDR3 region has the DNA TGCGCCAGCAGCTTGGGCCCGGCAGGGAACACTGAAGCTTTCTTT. The V gene is TRBV5-1, the J gene TRBJ1-1; D gene uncertain. V lost 0 bases, J lost 1 base, and 10 bases lay in between. The CDR3 sequence is 15 residues long. The germline CDR1 and CDR2 sequences are SGHRS and YFSETQ.

V gene TRBV25-1 combines with J gene TRBJ2-2, with 10 bases lining up with TRBD1. V trimming: 6 bases; J trimming: 7 bases; junction bases outside the gene matches: 8. The germline V gene encodes CDR1 MGHDK and CDR2 SYGVNS. The CDR3 loop spans 15 amino acids. The CDR3 nucleotides read TGTGCCAGCAGCGAGACAGGGGGCTTCGGCGGGGAGCTGTTTTTT. Protein sequence: CASSETGGFGGELFF.

The gene calls are TRBV5-1 and TRBJ2-3, with 11 bases lining up with TRBD2. The germline V gene encodes CDR1 SGHRS and CDR2 YFSETQ. The CDR3 extends over 16 amino acids. V lost 4 bases and J lost 4; bases outside the gene matches: 8. The CDR3 spells CASSLMTSGISDTQYF. CDR3 sequence (DNA): TGCGCCAGCAGCCTAATGACTAGCGGGATATCAGATACGCAGTATTTT.

V is TRBV29-1 and J is TRBJ1-5; TRBD1 might be the D (5 bases). The CDR3 sequence is 15 residues long. CDR1 SQVTM and CDR2 ANQGSEA come from the germline V gene. Trimming stripped 4 bases from V and 4 bases from J, with 17 bases between. The CDR3 reads CSVVAEGLVNQPQHF. CDR3 nucleotides: TGCAGCGTTGTTGCTGAGGGGCTGGTGAATCAGCCCCAGCATTTT.

This chain connects TRBV7-9 to TRBJ1-2, with D hard to call. V was cut by 0 bases and J by 3 bases, with 11 bases left in between. Germline-derived CDR1 and CDR2 are SEHNR and FQNEAQ (reference sequence). The CDR3 length is 15 residues. The CDR3 loop reads CASSLATQVDYGYTF. The DNA for the CDR3 is TGTGCCAGCAGCTTAGCGACCCAGGTGGACTATGGCTACACCTTC.

The chain uses TRBV4-1 and TRBJ2-1; D not resolved. The CDR3 runs to 17 residues. Germline V gene lookup returns CDR1 MGHRA and CDR2 YSYEKL. V was shortened by 3 bases and J by 0 bases, with 15 bases between the two germline ends. CDR3 loop: CASSQGTILYSYNEQFF. CDR3 DNA sequence: TGCGCCAGCAGCCAGGGAACTATCCTATACTCCTACAATGAGCAGTTCTTC.

The chain links TRBV19 to TRBJ2-3, with D tentatively TRBD1 (6 bases). Germline CDR1 LNHDA, CDR2 SQIVND (reference sequence). The germline V and J ends were trimmed by 4 bases and 3 bases, with 11 bases remaining between them. The CDR3 runs 14 residues. Here the CDR3 DNA reads TGTGCCAGTAGTACCCAGGGGATTACAGATACGCAGTATTTT. Encoded protein: CASSTQGITDTQYF.

The genes are TRBV5-1 and TRBJ2-3; 8 nucleotides agree with TRBD1. With V trimmed by 2 bases and J by 3 bases, 5 bases remained unmatched. The germline V gene has CDR1 SGHRS and CDR2 YFSETQ. This CDR3 is built from 15 residues. The CDR3 nucleotides read TGCGCCAGCAGCTTATCAGGGGGCTGGACAGATACGCAGTATTTT. Translation gives CASSLSGGWTDTQYF.

V usage is TRBV10-1 and J usage is TRBJ2-7, with 10 bases lining up with TRBD1. V was pared by 3 bases and J by 6 bases, with 5 bases of the junction left unmatched. The germline CDR1 and CDR2 sequences are WNHNN and SYGVQD (reference sequence). The CDR3 sequence is 14 residues long. CDR3 in DNA: TGCGCCAGCAGTGACCCGGGACAGGGGTTCGAGCAGTACTTC. This translates into CASSDPGQGFEQYF.

The chain has TRBV7-9 and TRBJ1-6; D is perhaps TRBD1 (6 bases). The CDR3 has 15 amino acids. Trimming removed 0 bases from V and 7 bases from J, with 10 bases in between. CDR1 SEHNR and CDR2 FQNEAQ come from the germline V gene (reference sequence). CDR3 loop: CASSLAQGNNSPLHF. The CDR3 nucleotides are TGTGCCAGCAGCTTAGCACAGGGCAACAATTCACCCCTCCACTTT.